This T cell receptor (beta chain) was documented in a study of blood T cell repertoires in COVID-19. Sequenced by immunoSEQ multiplex PCR; TCRdb stores in-frame clones only, minus some. The sample lists roughly 280,000 clones, roughly nine tenths occurring once. V gave up 4 bases and J gave up 6 bases; unmatched junction bases: 7. From germline, CDR1 is SGDLS and CDR2 YYNGEE. CDR3 length: 14 amino acids. Living in about two dozen US areas, the participants were between roughly 18 and 90 years of age. Participants' reported clinical history set cohort assignment. Two negative PCRs, clearance, or symptom resolution characterized the recovered Cohort 3 donors.

The genes are TRBV9 and TRBJ1-1; 9 bases are a match to TRBD1. This sequence originates from a woman under 30 who had recovered from COVID-19. The sample consisted of PBMCs or T cells enriched from blood (not recorded which). CDR3 sequence (DNA): TGTGCCAGCAGCAGACGGGACAGGGCTGCTGAAGCTTTCTTT. Its translation: CASSRRDRAAEAFF.